These 21 T cell receptor beta chains came from one sample sequenced in a study of neurological immune-mediated disorders. Each CDR3 protein gets one entry after TCRdb re-called the 5' RACE reads with MiXCR. The table shows approximately 60,000 distinct CDR3 sequences, with roughly 3.5% occurring only once. Material: PBMCs. These receptors were collected from a woman aged 25 to 45 with multiple sclerosis.

This clonotype was seen many times. The chain recombines TRBV20-1 with TRBJ2-1; no reliable D call. V shed 7 bases and J shed 7 bases, with 11 bases lying between them. Germline loops: CDR1 DFQATT, CDR2 SNEGSKA (reference sequence). The CDR3 is 11 amino acids. DNA of the CDR3: TGCAGTGTTCCCGGGCGGAATGAGCAGTTCTTC. Its translation: CSVPGRNEQFF.

This clonotype was detected many times. V usage is TRBV11-2 and J usage is TRBJ2-7; 8 nucleotides align to TRBD1. Germline CDR1 reads SGHAT; CDR2 reads FQNNGV. V was clipped by 2 bases and J by 2 bases; unmatched bases: 14. This CDR3 region has 18 residues. CDR3 sequence (DNA): TGTGCCAGCAGCTTAAATAAGGGACAGGTTGCTATACCCTACGAGCAGTACTTC. It is translated as CASSLNKGQVAIPYEQYF.

There are many counts of this clonotype. The J gene is TRBJ2-5, the V gene TRBV5-1, with a tentative D call TRBD2 (6 bases). Trimming pared 5 bases from V and 5 bases from J, leaving 16 bases between. The V gene's germline CDR1 is SGHRS and CDR2 YFSETQ. The CDR3 covers 14 residues. The CDR3 reads CASSPSGSSETQYF. DNA of the CDR3: TGCGCCAGCAGTCCTTCCGGGAGTTCCGAGACCCAGTACTTC. The whole variable domain, filled in from reference TRBV5-1 and TRBJ2-5, reads KAGVTQTPRYLIKTRGQQVTLSCSPISGHRSVSWYQQTPGQGLQFLFEYFSETQRNKGNFPGRFSGRQFSNSRSEMNVSTLELGDSALYLCASSPSGSSETQYFGPGTRLLVL.

This clonotype was observed at least ten times. This sequence joins TRBV29-1 and TRBJ2-2; D ambiguous. CDR1 and CDR2 from the germline V gene are SQVTM and ANQGSEA. This CDR3 has 13 amino acids. The V end was cut by 3 bases, the J end by 4 bases, with 9 bases between. CDR3 DNA sequence: TGCAGCGTTGACGCCTCGGGCACCGGGGAGCTGTTTTTT. This translates into CSVDASGTGELFF.

This clonotype was seen ten or more times. The chain recombines TRBV20-1 with TRBJ2-6; TRBD1 matches at 7 bases. The germline gives CDR1 DFQATT, CDR2 SNEGSKA (reference sequence). V trimming: 6 bases; J trimming: 0 bases; junction bases outside the gene matches: 8. The CDR3 extends over 16 amino acids. The CDR3 loop reads CSASGQFLSGANVLTF. CDR3 nucleotides: TGCAGTGCATCGGGACAGTTCCTCTCTGGGGCCAACGTCCTGACTTTC.

This clonotype came up many times. The gene calls are TRBV10-3 and TRBJ2-7; 9 nucleotides match TRBD1. J gave up 7 bases and V 4 bases, and 8 bases lay outside the gene matches. CDR1 is ENHRY, CDR2 SYGVKD, per germline. CDR3 length: 14 amino acids. The CDR3 loop is CAISGGAQGAEQYF. As DNA, the CDR3 is TGTGCCATCAGTGGAGGGGCACAGGGGGCAGAGCAGTACTTC.

This clonotype was seen more than once but under ten times. The chain is built from TRBV7-3 and TRBJ2-1; D perhaps matches TRBD1 (6 bases). Germline V gene data show CDR1 as SGHTA and CDR2 as FQGTGA. V was clipped by 5 bases and J by 3 bases, with 14 bases between them. CDR3 size: 15 residues. The CDR3 DNA reads TGTGCCAGCAGCGCTGGGGGCGGTAACTACAATGAGCAGTTCTTC. It is translated as CASSAGGGNYNEQFF.

This clonotype was observed at least ten times. The chain couples TRBV18 to TRBJ1-3, with a possible D match to TRBD1 (5 bases). Germline V gene lookup returns CDR1 KGHSH and CDR2 LQKENI. Trimming removed 3 bases at V and 2 bases at J, with 14 bases between. This CDR3 has 16 amino acids. The CDR3 here is CASSPARASTGNTIYF. In DNA, the CDR3 is TGTGCCAGCTCACCTGCCAGGGCCAGCACTGGAAACACCATATATTTT. Variable domain in full (rest from reference TRBV18 and TRBJ1-3): NAGVMQNPRHLVRRRGQEARLRCSPMKGHSHVYWYRQLPEEGLKFMVYLQKENIIDESGMPKERFSAEFPKEGPSILRIQQVVRGDSAAYFCASSPARASTGNTIYFGEGSWLTVV.

This clonotype was seen ten or more times. The CDR3 region has the DNA TGTGCCAGCTCACCACCCCAGAGTTGGGACACCATATATTTT. Its protein product is CASSPPQSWDTIYF. This chain connects TRBV18 to TRBJ1-3; D not resolved. V was cut by 0 bases and J by 8 bases, with 11 bases left in between. The CDR3 runs to 14 residues. CDR1 is KGHSH, CDR2 LQKENI, per germline.

The gene calls are TRBV3-1 and TRBJ2-3, with D unresolved. The germline V and J ends were trimmed by 4 bases and 5 bases, with 10 bases remaining between them. The CDR3 spans 13 residues. Germline values: CDR1 LGHDT, CDR2 YNNKEL (reference sequence). CDR3 nucleotides: TGTGCCAGCAGCCGAAGGACCAAAGATACGCAGTATTTT. Its protein product is CASSRRTKDTQYF.

The table lists this clonotype with many counts. The chain uses TRBV27 and TRBJ2-5; the D is unclear. The CDR3 spans 14 residues. Trimming stripped 5 bases from V and 5 bases from J, with 15 bases between. Germline-derived CDR1 and CDR2 are MNHEY and SMNVEV (reference sequence). Written as DNA, the CDR3 is TGTGCCAGCAGTCCCCAATTAGCCCAGGAGACCCAGTACTTC. Protein sequence: CASSPQLAQETQYF.

In its sample, this clonotype was seen many times. The chain recombines TRBV20-1 with TRBJ1-2; no definite D call. V gave up 5 bases and J gave up 4 bases, with 11 bases separating them. The CDR3 sequence is 12 residues long. Germline V gene lookup returns CDR1 DFQATT and CDR2 SNEGSKA (reference sequence). Here the CDR3 reads CSASVHIYGYTF. The CDR3 nucleotides are TGCAGTGCTTCCGTCCACATCTATGGCTACACCTTC.

This clonotype was detected ten times or more. The V and J genes are TRBV20-1 and TRBJ1-4; D remains ambiguous. The V gene lost 4 bases and the J gene lost 7 bases, with 19 bases spanning the gap. CDR1 is DFQATT, CDR2 SNEGSKA, per germline (reference sequence). CDR3 length: 15 amino acids. The CDR3 sequence: CSAMTKAPKTEKLFF. DNA of the CDR3: TGCAGTGCTATGACAAAGGCCCCGAAGACTGAAAAACTGTTTTTT.

In its sample, this clonotype was seen many times. The V gene is TRBV20-1, the J gene TRBJ1-1, with 9 bases aligning to TRBD1. In germline, CDR1 is DFQATT, CDR2 SNEGSKA (reference sequence). V lost 6 bases to trimming and J lost 5 bases; unmatched junction nucleotides: 4. CDR3 length equals 12 residues. The DNA for the CDR3 is TGCAGTGCCCGGGACAGGGAGACTGAAGCTTTCTTT. Amino acid sequence: CSARDRETEAFF.

This clonotype has a handful of counts. The chain couples TRBV6-6 to TRBJ2-1; no reliable D call. Trimming removed 0 bases from V and 8 bases from J, with 8 bases in between. The CDR3 is 13 amino acids. CDR1 and CDR2 from the germline V gene are MNHNY and SVGAGI (reference sequence). CDR3 region: CASSYSSTDEQFF. The CDR3 region has the DNA TGTGCCAGCAGTTACTCGAGTACGGATGAGCAGTTCTTC.

This clonotype was seen many times. This chain connects TRBV7-2 to TRBJ2-5; weak D call: TRBD1 (5 bases). Trimming took off 2 bases at V and 5 bases at J, with 15 bases between the two ends. This CDR3 contains 15 residues. Germline V CDR1 and CDR2: SGHTA, FQGNSA. For the CDR3, the DNA is TGTGCCAGCAGCTTATGGACGAGCCAGGGCGAGACCCAGTACTTC. Translation: CASSLWTSQGETQYF.

As to this clonotype: A junction end diverges from the germline sequence, so it may reflect a read error. The V gene is TRBV12-3 or TRBV12-4, the J gene TRBJ1-5; D not certain. This CDR3 has 14 amino acids. The CDR3 DNA is TGTGCCAGCAGTTTATTGGGTTACGGTCAGCCCCAGAATTTT. Translation: CASSLLGYGQPQNF.

This clonotype was observed a few times. The chain recombines TRBV20-1 with TRBJ2-5, with TRBD2 matching 16 bases. The CDR3 is 20 amino acids. V was clipped by 3 bases and J by 7 bases; unmatched bases: 20. The V gene's germline CDR1 is DFQATT and CDR2 SNEGSKA (reference sequence). The CDR3 DNA follows: TGCAGTGCTAGTGGCTTGGGGACTAGCGGGAGGGCCGGATTAGAAGTGACCCAGTACTTC. It encodes CSASGLGTSGRAGLEVTQYF.

This clonotype was observed at least ten times. The rearrangement links TRBV28 to TRBJ2-7; 7 bases align to TRBD1. The ends lost 4 bases at V and 3 bases at J; junction bases unmatched: 6. The CDR3 extends over 14 amino acids. CDR1 and CDR2 from the germline V gene are MDHEN and SYDVKM. DNA of the CDR3: TGTGCCAGCAGTTCGCCGGGACAGCTCTACGAGCAGTACTTC. This translates into CASSSPGQLYEQYF.

This clonotype was picked up many times. This sequence joins TRBV29-1 and TRBJ2-2, with D unresolved. The CDR3 covers 11 residues. In germline, CDR1 is SQVTM, CDR2 ANQGSEA. Trimming left V 7 bases short and J 8 bases short, with 11 bases between. CDR3 sequence (DNA): TGCAGCGCCCGCGCCCAGGGGGAGCTGTTTTTT. Translated, it gives CSARAQGELFF.

This clonotype showed up many times. The DNA for the CDR3 is TGTGCCAGCGCTTCGGACTGGAACACTGAAGCTTTCTTT. This translates into CASASDWNTEAFF. J is TRBJ1-1 and V is TRBV6-5; no clear D. Trimming cost V 8 bases and J 1 base, with 11 bases left between them. The CDR3 consists of 13 residues. CDR1 is MNHEY, CDR2 SVGAGI, per germline.